This T cell receptor (beta chain) originates from a study of cytomegalovirus exposure and HLA in healthy donors. Amplification used 60 Vbeta primers and 13 Jbeta primers. The repertoire was sequenced with immunoSEQ multiplex PCR; TCRdb's copy has only in-frame clones and lacks some. The data contain 190,000 or so clones, more than 80% of them singletons. Trimming at V came to 2 bases and at J to 6 bases, leaving 10 bases not matched to a gene. Germline V lookup: CDR1 SQVTM, CDR2 ANQGSEA. The length of the CDR3 is 15 residues. J is TRBJ2-7 and V is TRBV29-1; 10 bases agree with TRBD2. This receptor was taken from a boy younger than 18 in good health and CMV-seronegative. The source material was PBMCs. CDR3 residues: CSVERLAGDLSEQYF. The CDR3 nucleotides are TGCAGCGTTGAAAGGCTAGCGGGGGACCTCTCCGAGCAGTACTTC.